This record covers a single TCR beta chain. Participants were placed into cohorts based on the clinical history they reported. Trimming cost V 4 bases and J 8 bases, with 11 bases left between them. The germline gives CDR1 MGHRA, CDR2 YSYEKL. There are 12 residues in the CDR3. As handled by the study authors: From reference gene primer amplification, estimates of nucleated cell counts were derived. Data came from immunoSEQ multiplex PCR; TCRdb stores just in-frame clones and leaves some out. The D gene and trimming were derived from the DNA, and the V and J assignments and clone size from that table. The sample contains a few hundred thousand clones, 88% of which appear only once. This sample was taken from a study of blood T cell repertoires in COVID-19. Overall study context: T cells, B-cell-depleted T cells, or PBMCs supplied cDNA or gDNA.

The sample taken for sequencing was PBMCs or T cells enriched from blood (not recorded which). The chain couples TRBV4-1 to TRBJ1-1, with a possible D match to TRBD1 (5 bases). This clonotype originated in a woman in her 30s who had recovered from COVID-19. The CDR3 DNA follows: TGCGCCAGCAGCCGTACAGGTGACGAAGCTTTCTTT. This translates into CASSRTGDEAFF.